Listed here are 17 T cell receptor beta chains from one sample, sequenced in a study of a mutant IDH1 vaccine in newly diagnosed glioma. The antigens of these receptors remain unknown. Produced via immunoSEQ multiplex PCR; TCRdb's table is partial and in-frame only. There are tens of thousands of clones in the sample; more than 70% occur only once, and around 0.73% lies in the top ten. Time point reported: week 23, last vaccination. The vaccine gave 300 ug of a 20-mer mutant IDH1 peptide subcutaneously per dose. The sequencing used PBMCs, collected from a glioma patient whose treatment included an IDH1 peptide vaccine. All receptors come from a woman in her forties or fifties with glioma.

The chain recombines TRBV5-1 with TRBJ2-5; the match to TRBD1 covers 10 bases. Per the germline V gene, CDR1 is SGHRS and CDR2 is YFSETQ. Trimming removed 2 bases from V and 5 bases from J; junction bases left unmatched: 6. The CDR3 contains 15 residues. CDR3 DNA sequence: TGCGCCAGCAGCTTAGCGGGACAGGGGTCGGAGACCCAGTACTTC. Protein sequence: CASSLAGQGSETQYF.

The genes are TRBV27 and TRBJ1-2, with TRBD1 identical over 7 bases. From germline, CDR1 is MNHEY and CDR2 SMNVEV (reference sequence). This CDR3 is built from 13 residues. Trimming at V came to 7 bases and at J to 3 bases, leaving 5 bases not matched to a gene. DNA for the CDR3: TGTGCCAGCACTTCAACAGGGGACTATGGCTACACCTTC. The encoded protein is CASTSTGDYGYTF.

The chain couples TRBV25-1 to TRBJ1-6, with a weak D call TRBD1 (5 bases). Germline CDR1 is MGHDK and CDR2 is SYGVNS. CDR3 length equals 14 residues. V lost 6 bases to trimming and J lost 3 bases, with 9 bases between them. Here the CDR3 DNA reads TGTGCCAGCAGAAGGGGTGTCTATAATTCACCCCTCCACTTT. It encodes CASRRGVYNSPLHF.

This clone was seen a few times. This chain connects TRBV2 to TRBJ1-2; D is undetermined. This CDR3 has 13 residues. Deletions cut 2 bases from V and 13 bases from J, with 17 bases between. Germline-derived CDR1 and CDR2 are SNHLY and FYNNEI. The DNA of the CDR3 is TGTGCCAGCAGTGAAAATAGTGGGCGCGGAAGCACCTTC. Protein product: CASSENSGRGSTF.

The V and J genes are TRBV7-9 and TRBJ2-1; 7 nucleotides line up with TRBD2. V shed 1 base, J shed 10 bases, and the junction held 4 bases outside the gene matches. The germline gives CDR1 SEHNR, CDR2 FQNEAQ (reference sequence). The CDR3 has 13 amino acids. CDR3 region: CASSLETSDEQFF. The CDR3 DNA follows: TGTGCCAGCAGCTTAGAAACTAGCGACGAGCAGTTCTTC.

The V and J genes are TRBV4-1 and TRBJ1-1; maybe TRBD1 (5 bases). This CDR3 is 14 amino acids long. V was cut by 1 base and J by 4 bases, with 10 bases left in between. Germline assignment: CDR1 MGHRA and CDR2 YSYEKL. CDR3 sequence: CASSQVTGGTEAFF. For the CDR3, the DNA is TGCGCCAGCAGCCAAGTTACTGGGGGCACTGAAGCTTTCTTT.

The J gene is TRBJ1-5, the V gene TRBV7-8, with 7 bases lining up with TRBD1. Germline V gene data show CDR1 as SGHVS and CDR2 as FQNEAQ. The CDR3 spans 17 residues. V was pared by 5 bases and J by 0 bases, with 10 bases of the junction left unmatched. This CDR3 reads CASSPLRDSDSNQPQHF. The CDR3 DNA is TGTGCCAGCAGCCCACTGCGGGACAGCGATAGCAATCAGCCCCAGCATTTT. Filled out from reference TRBV7-8 and TRBJ1-5, the complete variable domain reads GAGVSQSPRYKVAKRGQDVALRCDPISGHVSLFWYQQALGQGPEFLTYFQNEAQLDKSGLPSDRFFAERPEGSVSTLKIQRTQQEDSAVYLCASSPLRDSDSNQPQHFGDGTRLSIL.

As regards this clone: The same CDR3 also results from other DNA sequences found in this sample. V is TRBV19 and J is TRBJ1-5, with TRBD1 matching 9 bases. From germline, CDR1 is LNHDA and CDR2 SQIVND (reference sequence). CDR3 length: 13 residues. The V segment lost 8 bases and the J segment 4 bases; nucleotides outside the gene matches: 3. Here the CDR3 reads CASSGTGNQPQHF. The CDR3 nucleotides are TGTGCCAGTTCCGGGACAGGGAATCAGCCCCAGCATTTT.

This chain uses TRBV6-5 with TRBJ1-5; D ambiguous. The germline V gene has CDR1 MNHEY and CDR2 SVGAGI. Trimming shortened V by 0 bases and J by 3 bases, and 12 bases separated the two germline ends. The CDR3 length is 16 residues. The CDR3, as DNA: TGTGCCAGCAGTTACTCGAGACTCTTTTTCAATCAGCCCCAGCATTTT. This encodes CASSYSRLFFNQPQHF.

This chain connects TRBV5-1 to TRBJ1-6; no clear D gene. The CDR3 extends over 15 amino acids. The V gene lost 3 bases and the J gene lost 5 bases, with 12 bases spanning the gap. CDR1 is SGHRS and CDR2 is YFSETQ in the germline V gene. For the CDR3, the DNA is TGCGCCAGCAGCTACCAAGGGCAGGATAATTCACCCCTCCACTTT. Translated: CASSYQGQDNSPLHF.

This clone was counted once. The chain carries TRBV9 and TRBJ1-3; D is ambiguous. This CDR3 spans 13 amino acids. V was clipped by 2 bases and J by 4 bases, with 7 bases between them. Per germline, CDR1 SGDLS and CDR2 YYNGEE. CDR3 coding DNA: TGTGCCAGCAGCGTGGGGTCCGGAAACACCATATATTTT. Amino acids: CASSVGSGNTIYF. The full variable domain, in which reference TRBV9 and TRBJ1-3 provide the parts outside the CDR3, is DSGVTQTPKHLITATGQRVTLRCSPRSGDLSVYWYQQSLDQGLQFLIQYYNGEERAKGNILERFSAQQFPDLHSELNLSSLELGDSALYFCASSVGSGNTIYFGEGSWLTVV.

The V call is TRBV19, the J call TRBJ2-1; no firm D call. This CDR3 is 13 amino acids long. Germline V gene lookup returns CDR1 LNHDA and CDR2 SQIVND (reference sequence). V was pared by 2 bases and J by 0 bases, with 2 bases between. The CDR3 reads CASSISSYNEQFF. The CDR3 DNA reads as TGTGCCAGTAGTATAAGCTCCTACAATGAGCAGTTCTTC.

The chain joins TRBV19 to TRBJ1-5; the D is unclear. The germline gives CDR1 LNHDA, CDR2 SQIVND (reference sequence). V was cut by 3 bases and J by 0 bases, with 12 bases left in between. The CDR3 has 16 residues. The chain's CDR3 is CASSIRVLISNQPQHF. The CDR3 DNA reads as TGTGCCAGTAGTATTAGGGTACTGATTAGCAATCAGCCCCAGCATTTT.

CDR3 sequence reads: CASSVGGPSYEQYF. The CDR3 region has the DNA TGTGCCAGCAGCGTAGGAGGGCCCTCCTACGAGCAGTACTTC. This sequence joins TRBV9 and TRBJ2-7; tentatively, D is TRBD2 (5 bases). Germline V lookup: CDR1 SGDLS, CDR2 YYNGEE. Trimming left V 0 bases short and J 0 bases short, with 7 bases between. CDR3 size: 14 residues.

This sequence joins TRBV11-2 and TRBJ2-7; D is ambiguous. V shed 4 bases and J shed 2 bases, with 18 bases lying between them. The germline V gene has CDR1 SGHAT and CDR2 FQNNGV. The CDR3 length is 16 residues. The chain's CDR3 is CASSSSFFRSPYEQYF. The DNA for the CDR3 is TGTGCCAGCAGCTCGTCCTTTTTTAGGTCCCCCTACGAGCAGTACTTC.

The chain combines TRBV7-6 with TRBJ2-2; 7 bases fit TRBD1. The germline V gene has CDR1 SGHVS and CDR2 FNYEAQ. V lost 5 bases to trimming and J lost 3 bases; unmatched junction nucleotides: 6. The CDR3 runs to 15 residues. The CDR3 here is CASSLRQGHTGELFF. The DNA of the CDR3 is TGTGCCAGCAGCCTAAGACAGGGACACACCGGGGAGCTGTTTTTT. Full variable domain (outside the CDR3, taken from reference TRBV7-6 and TRBJ2-2): GAGVSQSPRYKVTKRGQDVALRCDPISGHVSLYWYRQALGQGPEFLTYFNYEAQQDKSGLPNDRFSAERPEGSISTLTIQRTEQRDSAMYRCASSLRQGHTGELFFGEGSRLTVL.

The chain has TRBV9 and TRBJ1-3, with TRBD1 matching over 7 bases. CDR1 SGDLS and CDR2 YYNGEE come from the germline V gene. The CDR3 contains 16 residues. The J segment lost 2 bases and the V segment lost 1 base, leaving 6 bases of the junction unmatched. The CDR3: CASSVSPTGTGNTIYF. CDR3 nucleotide sequence: TGTGCCAGCAGCGTATCCCCGACAGGGACTGGAAACACCATATATTTT.